One sample yielded the 4 T cell receptor beta chains listed below, sequenced in a study of CD8+CD57+ T cells in acquired aplastic anemia. The sequenced patients had an expansion of CD8+CD57+ cells seen by flow cytometry. Genomic DNA, serving as template, underwent TCR beta VDJ and CDR3 profiling. TCRdb recomputed calls from the reads with MiXCR, one row per CDR3 protein. This table has about 200,000 distinct CDR3 sequences, less than 60% appearing once. Input material: sorted CD4+, CD8+, or CD8+CD57+ T cells (not recorded which) from PBMCs. The receptors here all came from a human donor with aplastic anemia.

This rearrangement joins TRBV7-9 to TRBJ2-7; D is perhaps TRBD2 (6 bases). CDR3 length: 16 amino acids. V lost 4 bases and J lost 2, with 18 bases in between. Germline loops: CDR1 SEHNR, CDR2 FQNEAQ (reference sequence). Here the CDR3 reads CASSSGPGSGAYEQYF. CDR3 sequence (DNA): TGTGCCAGCAGCTCAGGCCCAGGATCGGGAGCCTACGAGCAGTACTTC.

The J gene is TRBJ1-2, the V gene TRBV25-1; 7 bases line up with TRBD1. The CDR3 contains 13 residues. CDR1 is MGHDK and CDR2 is SYGVNS in the germline V gene. Trimming at V came to 5 bases and at J to 4 bases, leaving 4 bases not matched to a gene. The DNA of the CDR3 is TGTGCCAGCAGTAGGGACAGCTCCTATGGCTACACCTTC. It is translated as CASSRDSSYGYTF.

A remark on this clonotype: One end of the junction does not line up with germline, which may come from a read error. The chain carries TRBV7-8 and TRBJ1-5, with 7 bases identical to TRBD1. Germline V lookup: CDR1 SGHVS, CDR2 FQNEAQ. The CDR3 is 15 amino acids. The CDR3 sequence: CATSSAGTVNQPQHF. The DNA for the CDR3 is TGTGCCACCAGCAGCGCCGGGACAGTCAATCAGCCCCAGCATTTT.

Many counts were recorded for this clonotype. The chain has TRBV6-1 and TRBJ1-3; D is ambiguous. CDR1 and CDR2 from the germline V gene are MNHNS and SASEGT. V lost 0 bases and J 2 bases, leaving 11 bases between the germline ends. This CDR3 is built from 16 residues. CDR3 DNA sequence: TGTGCCAGCAGTGAAGCAGGGCCGGAACCTGGAAACACCATATATTTT. This gives the protein CASSEAGPEPGNTIYF.